This TCR beta chain was recovered during a study of blood T cells in healthy people across ages. The germline V gene encodes CDR1 SGHKS and CDR2 YYEKEE (reference sequence). The CDR3 runs 14 residues. With 4 bases clipped from V and 0 bases from J, the junction kept 3 bases outside the gene matches. A second PCR, run for about 7 to 11 cycles, used a sample-barcoded 5' primer plus a J-beta primer mix. From the 5' RACE reads, TCRdb called clonotypes with MiXCR, one entry per CDR3 protein. The sample consists of more than 900,000 distinct CDR3 sequences, approximately 32% of them appearing once. This clonotype has just a few counts. The sample also formed part of further work on T cells of mothers and their children.

The clonotype comes from a woman in her thirties or forties in good health. The specimen was blood. The J gene is TRBJ2-7, the V gene TRBV5-5; 8 bases agree with TRBD1. CDR3 protein: CASSDGQGSYEQYF. The CDR3 DNA is TGTGCCAGCAGCGACGGACAGGGCTCCTACGAGCAGTACTTC.